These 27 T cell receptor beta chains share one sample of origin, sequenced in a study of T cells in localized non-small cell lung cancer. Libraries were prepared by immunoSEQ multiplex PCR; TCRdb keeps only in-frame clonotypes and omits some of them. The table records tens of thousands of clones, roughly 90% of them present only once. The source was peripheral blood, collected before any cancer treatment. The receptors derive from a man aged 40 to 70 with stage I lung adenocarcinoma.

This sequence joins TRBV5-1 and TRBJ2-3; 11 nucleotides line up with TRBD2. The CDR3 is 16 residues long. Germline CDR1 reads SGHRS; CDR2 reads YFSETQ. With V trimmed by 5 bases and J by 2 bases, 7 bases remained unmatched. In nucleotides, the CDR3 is TGCGCCAGCAGATTTGGGACTAGCGGAATCACAGATACGCAGTATTTT. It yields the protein CASRFGTSGITDTQYF.

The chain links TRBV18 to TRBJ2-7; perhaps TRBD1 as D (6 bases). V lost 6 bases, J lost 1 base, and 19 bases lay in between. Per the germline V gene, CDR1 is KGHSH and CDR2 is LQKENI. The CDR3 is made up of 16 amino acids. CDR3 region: CASSRADRTVSYEQYF. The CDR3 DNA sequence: TGTGCCAGCTCGCGAGCTGATAGGACAGTTTCCTACGAGCAGTACTTC.

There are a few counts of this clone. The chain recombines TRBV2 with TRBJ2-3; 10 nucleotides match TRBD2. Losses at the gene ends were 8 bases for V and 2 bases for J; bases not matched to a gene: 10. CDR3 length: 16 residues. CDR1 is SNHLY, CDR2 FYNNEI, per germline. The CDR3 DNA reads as TGTGCCAGCTCCTCCAGACTAGCGGGTCTCACAGATACGCAGTATTTT. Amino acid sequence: CASSSRLAGLTDTQYF.

The CDR3 region is CASSLYGGKETQYF. The CDR3 nucleotides are TGCGCCAGCAGCTTGTATGGGGGTAAGGAGACCCAGTACTTC. The gene calls are TRBV5-1 and TRBJ2-5, with D perhaps matching TRBD1 or TRBD2 (5 bases each). The CDR3 is 14 amino acids. Trimming took off 1 base at V and 5 bases at J, with 12 bases between the two ends. Per the germline V gene, CDR1 is SGHRS and CDR2 is YFSETQ. Complete variable domain (other parts from reference TRBV5-1 and TRBJ2-5): KAGVTQTPRYLIKTRGQQVTLSCSPISGHRSVSWYQQTPGQGLQFLFEYFSETQRNKGNFPGRFSGRQFSNSRSEMNVSTLELGDSALYLCASSLYGGKETQYFGPGTRLLVL.

As DNA, the CDR3 is TGTGCCACTAAACCCCCCCTAGCGGATTTT. Its protein is CATKPPLADF. This chain uses TRBV12-1 with TRBJ1-3. TRBV12-1 is a listed pseudogene. The CDR3 totals 10 residues.

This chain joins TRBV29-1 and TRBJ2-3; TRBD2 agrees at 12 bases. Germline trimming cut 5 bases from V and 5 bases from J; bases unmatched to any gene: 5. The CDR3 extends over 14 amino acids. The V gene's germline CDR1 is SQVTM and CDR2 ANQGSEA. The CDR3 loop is CSVRMGLAGDTQYF. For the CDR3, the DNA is TGCAGCGTTCGAATGGGACTAGCGGGAGATACGCAGTATTTT.

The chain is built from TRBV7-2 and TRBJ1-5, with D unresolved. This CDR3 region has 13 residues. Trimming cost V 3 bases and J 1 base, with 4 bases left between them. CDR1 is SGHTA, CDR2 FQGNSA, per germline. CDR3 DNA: TGTGCCAGCAGCTTTGGCAGCAATCAGCCCCAGCATTTT. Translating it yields CASSFGSNQPQHF.

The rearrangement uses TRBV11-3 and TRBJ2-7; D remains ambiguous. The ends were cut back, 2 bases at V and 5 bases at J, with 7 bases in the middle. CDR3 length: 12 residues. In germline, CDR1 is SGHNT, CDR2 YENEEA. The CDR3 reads CASSLSRDEQYF. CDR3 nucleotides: TGTGCCAGCAGCTTAAGTCGGGACGAGCAGTACTTC. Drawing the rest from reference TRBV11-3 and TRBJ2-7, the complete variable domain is EAGVVQSPRYKIIEKKQPVAFWCNPISGHNTLYWYLQNLGQGPELLIRYENEEAVDDSQLPKDRFSAERLKGVDSTLKIQPAELGDSAVYLCASSLSRDEQYFGPGTRLTVT.

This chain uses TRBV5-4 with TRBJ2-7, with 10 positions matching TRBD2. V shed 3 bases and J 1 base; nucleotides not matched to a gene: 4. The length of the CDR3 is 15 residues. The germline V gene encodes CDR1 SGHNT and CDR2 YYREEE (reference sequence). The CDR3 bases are TGTGCCAGCAGCTGGACAGCGGGAGGGTCCTACGAGCAGTACTTC. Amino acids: CASSWTAGGSYEQYF.

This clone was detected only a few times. CDR3 sequence: CASSESKRESSYEQYF. The CDR3 DNA reads TGCGCCAGCAGTGAGTCTAAGCGGGAGAGCTCCTACGAGCAGTACTTC. The rearrangement joins TRBV10-1 to TRBJ2-7; 8 nucleotides align to TRBD2. Germline loops: CDR1 WNHNN, CDR2 SYGVQD (reference sequence). V lost 0 bases and J lost 0; bases outside the gene matches: 4. The CDR3 spans 16 residues.

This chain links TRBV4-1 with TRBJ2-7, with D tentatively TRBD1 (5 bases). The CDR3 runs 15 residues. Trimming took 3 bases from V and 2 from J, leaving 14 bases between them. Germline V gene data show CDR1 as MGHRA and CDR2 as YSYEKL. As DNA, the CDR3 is TGCGCCAGCAGCCAGAGCAGAGGACAAGCCTACGAGCAGTACTTC. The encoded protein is CASSQSRGQAYEQYF.

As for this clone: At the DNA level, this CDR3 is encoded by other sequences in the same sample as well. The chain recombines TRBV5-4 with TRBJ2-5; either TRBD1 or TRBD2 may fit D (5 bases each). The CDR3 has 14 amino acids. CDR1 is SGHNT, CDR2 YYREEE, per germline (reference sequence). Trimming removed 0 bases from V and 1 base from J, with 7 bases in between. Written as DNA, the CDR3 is TGTGCCAGCAGCTTGGGGGGGACCCAAGAGACCCAGTACTTC. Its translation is CASSLGGTQETQYF.

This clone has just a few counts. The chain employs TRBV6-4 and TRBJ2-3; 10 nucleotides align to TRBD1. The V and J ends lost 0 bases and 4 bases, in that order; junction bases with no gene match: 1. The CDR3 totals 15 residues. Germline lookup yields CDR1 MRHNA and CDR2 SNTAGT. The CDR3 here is CASSDSTGGADTQYF. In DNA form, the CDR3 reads TGTGCCAGCAGTGACTCGACAGGGGGCGCAGATACGCAGTATTTT.

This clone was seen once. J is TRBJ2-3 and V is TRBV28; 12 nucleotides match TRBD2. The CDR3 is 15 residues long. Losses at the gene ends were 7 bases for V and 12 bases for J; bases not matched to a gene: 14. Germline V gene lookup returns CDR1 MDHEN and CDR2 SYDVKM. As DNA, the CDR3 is TGTGCCAGCATGCGACTAGCGGGAGCGGCAGACCCCCAGTATTTT. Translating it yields CASMRLAGAADPQYF.

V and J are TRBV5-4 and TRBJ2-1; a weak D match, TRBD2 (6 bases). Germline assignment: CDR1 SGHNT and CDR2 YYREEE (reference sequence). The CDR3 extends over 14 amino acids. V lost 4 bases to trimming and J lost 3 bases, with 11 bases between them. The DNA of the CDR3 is TGTGCCAGCAGCCCCCCCGGGAGCTACAATGAGCAGTTCTTC. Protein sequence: CASSPPGSYNEQFF.

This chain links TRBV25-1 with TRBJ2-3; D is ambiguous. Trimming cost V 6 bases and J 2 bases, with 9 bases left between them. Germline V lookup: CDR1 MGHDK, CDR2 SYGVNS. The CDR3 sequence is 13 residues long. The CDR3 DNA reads TGTGCCAGCAGCCGCGGCTACACAGATACGCAGTATTTT. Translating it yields CASSRGYTDTQYF.

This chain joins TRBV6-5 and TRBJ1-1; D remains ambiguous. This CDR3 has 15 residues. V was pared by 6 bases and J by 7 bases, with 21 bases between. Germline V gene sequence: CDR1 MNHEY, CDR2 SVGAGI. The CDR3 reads CASRIGSVAPGEAFF. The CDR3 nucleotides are TGTGCCAGCAGAATTGGGAGTGTCGCCCCTGGTGAAGCTTTCTTT.

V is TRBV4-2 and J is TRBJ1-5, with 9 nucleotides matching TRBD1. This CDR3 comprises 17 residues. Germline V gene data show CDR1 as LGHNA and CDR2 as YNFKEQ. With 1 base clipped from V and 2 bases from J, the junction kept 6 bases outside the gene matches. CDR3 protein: CASSQVWTGVGNQPQHF. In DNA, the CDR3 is TGTGCCAGCAGCCAAGTTTGGACAGGGGTCGGCAATCAGCCCCAGCATTTT.

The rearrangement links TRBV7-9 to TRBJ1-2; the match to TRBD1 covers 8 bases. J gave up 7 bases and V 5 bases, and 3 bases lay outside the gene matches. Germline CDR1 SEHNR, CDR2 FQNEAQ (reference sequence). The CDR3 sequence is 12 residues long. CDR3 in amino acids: CASSGTGGGYTF. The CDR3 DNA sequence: TGTGCCAGCAGCGGCACAGGGGGTGGCTACACCTTC.

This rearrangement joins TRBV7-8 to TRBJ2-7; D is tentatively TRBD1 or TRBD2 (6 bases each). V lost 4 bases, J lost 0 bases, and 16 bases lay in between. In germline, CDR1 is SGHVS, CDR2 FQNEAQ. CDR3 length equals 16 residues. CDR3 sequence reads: CASSSRPGASSYEQYF. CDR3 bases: TGTGCCAGCAGCTCCAGGCCGGGGGCGAGCTCCTACGAGCAGTACTTC.

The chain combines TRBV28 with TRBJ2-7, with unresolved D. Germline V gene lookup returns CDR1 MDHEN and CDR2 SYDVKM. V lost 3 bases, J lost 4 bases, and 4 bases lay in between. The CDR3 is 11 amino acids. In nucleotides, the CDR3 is TGTGCCAGCAGTTTGGATTACGAGCAGTACTTC. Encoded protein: CASSLDYEQYF.

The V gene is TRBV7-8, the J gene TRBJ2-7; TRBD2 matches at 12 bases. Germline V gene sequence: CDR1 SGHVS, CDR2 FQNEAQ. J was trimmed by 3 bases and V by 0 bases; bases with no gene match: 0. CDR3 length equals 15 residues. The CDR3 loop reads CASSLALAGGYEQYF. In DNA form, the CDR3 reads TGTGCCAGCAGCTTAGCACTAGCGGGGGGCTACGAGCAGTACTTC.

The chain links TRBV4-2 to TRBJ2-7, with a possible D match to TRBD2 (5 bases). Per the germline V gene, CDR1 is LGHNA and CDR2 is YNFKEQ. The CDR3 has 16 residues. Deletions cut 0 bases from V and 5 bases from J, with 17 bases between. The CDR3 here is CASSQDMAGGGDEQYF. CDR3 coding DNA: TGTGCCAGCAGCCAAGATATGGCAGGTGGAGGAGACGAGCAGTACTTC.

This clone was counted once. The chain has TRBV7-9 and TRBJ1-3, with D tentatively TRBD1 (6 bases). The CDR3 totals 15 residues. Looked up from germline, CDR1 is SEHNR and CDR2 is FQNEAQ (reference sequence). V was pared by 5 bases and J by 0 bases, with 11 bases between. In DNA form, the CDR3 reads TGTGCCAGCAGCATTGACAGGAACTCTGGAAACACCATATATTTT. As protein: CASSIDRNSGNTIYF. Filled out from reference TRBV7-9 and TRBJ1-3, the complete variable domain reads DTGVSQNPRHKITKRGQNVTFRCDPISEHNRLYWYRQTLGQGPEFLTYFQNEAQLEKSRLLSDRFSAERPKGSFSTLEIQRTEQGDSAMYLCASSIDRNSGNTIYFGEGSWLTVV.

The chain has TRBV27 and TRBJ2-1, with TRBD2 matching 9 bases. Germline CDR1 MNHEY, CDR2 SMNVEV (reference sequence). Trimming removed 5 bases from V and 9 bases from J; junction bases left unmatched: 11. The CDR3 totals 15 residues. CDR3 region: CASSPTSGAGVEQFF. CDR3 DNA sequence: TGTGCCAGCAGTCCGACTAGCGGCGCCGGAGTTGAGCAGTTCTTC.

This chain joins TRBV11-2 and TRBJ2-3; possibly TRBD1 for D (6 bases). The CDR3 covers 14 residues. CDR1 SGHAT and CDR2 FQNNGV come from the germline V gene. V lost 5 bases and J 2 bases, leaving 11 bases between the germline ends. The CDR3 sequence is CASSHRDDTDTQYF. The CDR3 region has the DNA TGTGCCAGCAGCCACAGGGATGACACAGATACGCAGTATTTT.

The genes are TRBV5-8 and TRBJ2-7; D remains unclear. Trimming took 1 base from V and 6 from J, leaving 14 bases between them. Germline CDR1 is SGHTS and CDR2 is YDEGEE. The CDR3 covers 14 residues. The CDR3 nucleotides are TGTGCCAGCAGCTTGAATTCCCGACTCGGCGAGCAGTACTTC. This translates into CASSLNSRLGEQYF.